The source of this T cell receptor (beta chain) is a study of technical replicates of blood from a handful of donors. Only in-frame clones appear in the TCRdb table, and some are missing; sequencing was by immunoSEQ multiplex PCR. The sample includes 75,000 to 100,000 clones, about 95% of them seen just once. CDR1 SQVTM and CDR2 ANQGSEA come from the germline V gene. This CDR3 has 13 residues. Trimming at V came to 6 bases and at J to 2 bases, leaving 4 bases not matched to a gene. The sample consisted of T cells isolated from PBMCs. V is TRBV29-1 and J is TRBJ2-1, with 7 bases fitting TRBD2. This clonotype was sampled from a human donor in good health. CDR3 residues: CSVTLAAYNEQFF. CDR3 nucleotide sequence: TGCAGCGTGACGCTAGCGGCCTACAATGAGCAGTTCTTC.